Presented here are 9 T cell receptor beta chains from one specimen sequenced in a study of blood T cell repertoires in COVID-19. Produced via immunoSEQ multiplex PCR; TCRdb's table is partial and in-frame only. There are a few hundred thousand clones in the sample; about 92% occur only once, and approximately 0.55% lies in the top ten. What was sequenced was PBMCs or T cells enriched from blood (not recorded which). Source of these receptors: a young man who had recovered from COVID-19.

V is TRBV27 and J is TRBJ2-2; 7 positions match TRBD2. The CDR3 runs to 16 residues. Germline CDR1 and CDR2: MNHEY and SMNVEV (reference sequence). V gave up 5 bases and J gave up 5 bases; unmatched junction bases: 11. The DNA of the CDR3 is TGTGCCAGCAGTCCCTTCGGGTATAGCGGGACCGGGGAGCTGTTTTTT. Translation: CASSPFGYSGTGELFF.

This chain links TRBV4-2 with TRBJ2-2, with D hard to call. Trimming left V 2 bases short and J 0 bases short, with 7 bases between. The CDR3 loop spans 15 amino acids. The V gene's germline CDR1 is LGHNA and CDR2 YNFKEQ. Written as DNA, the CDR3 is TGTGCCAGCAGCCAATCCTACGCGAACACCGGGGAGCTGTTTTTT. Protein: CASSQSYANTGELFF.

CDR3 nucleotides: TGTGCCAGTAGTGTACAGGGGGCGTCTAACTATGGCTACACCTTC. Translation: CASSVQGASNYGYTF. J is TRBJ1-2 and V is TRBV19; 9 bases are a match to TRBD1. Germline CDR1 is LNHDA and CDR2 is SQIVND (reference sequence). This CDR3 comprises 15 residues. V lost 5 bases to trimming and J lost 0 bases; unmatched junction nucleotides: 4.

CDR3 loop: CASSASELLAYEQYF. The CDR3 coding sequence is TGCGCCAGCAGTGCTAGCGAGCTCCTGGCCTACGAGCAGTACTTC. V gene TRBV10-1 combines with J gene TRBJ2-7, with a possible D match to TRBD2 (6 bases). This CDR3 is 15 amino acids long. The V gene's germline CDR1 is WNHNN and CDR2 SYGVQD (reference sequence). The ends were cut back, 4 bases at V and 2 bases at J, with 15 bases in the middle.

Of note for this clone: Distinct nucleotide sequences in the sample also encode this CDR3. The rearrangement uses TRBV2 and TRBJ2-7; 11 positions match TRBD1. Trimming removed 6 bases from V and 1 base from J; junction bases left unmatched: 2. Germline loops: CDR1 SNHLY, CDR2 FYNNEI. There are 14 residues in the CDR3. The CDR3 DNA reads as TGTGCCAGCAGGGGGACAGGGGGTTCCTACGAGCAGTACTTC. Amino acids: CASRGTGGSYEQYF.

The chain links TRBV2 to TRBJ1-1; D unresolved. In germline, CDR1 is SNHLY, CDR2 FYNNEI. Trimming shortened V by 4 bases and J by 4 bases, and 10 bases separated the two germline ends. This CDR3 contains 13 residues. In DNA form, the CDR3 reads TGTGCCAGCAGTGTACTGGGAGGCACTGAAGCTTTCTTT. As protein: CASSVLGGTEAFF.

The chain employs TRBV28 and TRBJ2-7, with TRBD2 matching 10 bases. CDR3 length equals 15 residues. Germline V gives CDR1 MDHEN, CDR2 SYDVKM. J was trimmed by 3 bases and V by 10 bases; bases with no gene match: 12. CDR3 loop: CATQAGGSGLYEQYF. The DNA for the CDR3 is TGTGCCACCCAAGCGGGAGGGTCGGGACTCTACGAGCAGTACTTC.

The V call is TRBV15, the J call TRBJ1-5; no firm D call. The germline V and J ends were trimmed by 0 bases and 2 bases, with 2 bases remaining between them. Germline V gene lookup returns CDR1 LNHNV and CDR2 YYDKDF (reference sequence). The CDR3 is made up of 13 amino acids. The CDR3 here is CATSRDGNQPQHF. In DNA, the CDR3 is TGTGCCACCAGCAGAGACGGCAATCAGCCCCAGCATTTT.

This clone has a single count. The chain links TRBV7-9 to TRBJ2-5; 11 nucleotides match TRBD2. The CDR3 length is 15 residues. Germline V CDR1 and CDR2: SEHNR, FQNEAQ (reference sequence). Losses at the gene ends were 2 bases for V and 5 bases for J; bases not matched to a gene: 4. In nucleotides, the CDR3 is TGTGCCAGCAGCTTAACTAGCGGGAGCTACGAGACCCAGTACTTC. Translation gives CASSLTSGSYETQYF.